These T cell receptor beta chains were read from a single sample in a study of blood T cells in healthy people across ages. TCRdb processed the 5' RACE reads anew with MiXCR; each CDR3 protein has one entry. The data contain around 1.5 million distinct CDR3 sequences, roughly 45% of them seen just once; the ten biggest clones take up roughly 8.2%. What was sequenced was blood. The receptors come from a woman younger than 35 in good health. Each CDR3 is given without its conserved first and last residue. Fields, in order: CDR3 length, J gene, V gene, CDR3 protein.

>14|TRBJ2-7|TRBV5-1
ASSPRDRNRYNEQY
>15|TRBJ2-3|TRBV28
ASSFGLPPISTDTQY
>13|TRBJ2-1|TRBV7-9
ASSRGLADAGEQF
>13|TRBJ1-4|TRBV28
ASSLRGGLSEKLF
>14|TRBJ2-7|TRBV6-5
ASSYSRAGGLYEQY
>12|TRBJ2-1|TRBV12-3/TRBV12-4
ASSAVQGIGEQF
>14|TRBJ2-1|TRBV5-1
ASSSPLGGLGHEQF
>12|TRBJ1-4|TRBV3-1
ASSWGTTNEKLF
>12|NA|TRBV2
ASSLTEYAETQY
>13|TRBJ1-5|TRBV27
ASSRTVGGNQPQH
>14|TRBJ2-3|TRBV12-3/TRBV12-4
ASSPHSGGRGDTQY
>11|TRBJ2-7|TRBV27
ASSLTPQGEQY
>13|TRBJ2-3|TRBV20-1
SANGLAGATDTQY
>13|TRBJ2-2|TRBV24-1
ATEQRGVNTGELF
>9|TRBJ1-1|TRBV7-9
ASKPQGEAF
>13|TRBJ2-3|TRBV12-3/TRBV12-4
ASSELAGVGDTQY
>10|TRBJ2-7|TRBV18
ASSQGPNEQY
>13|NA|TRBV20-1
SARTGTVAYNEQY
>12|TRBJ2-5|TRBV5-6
ASSPAVNRETQY
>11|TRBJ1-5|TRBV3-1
ASSQETGRPQH
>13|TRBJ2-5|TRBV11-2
ASSLDGAAQETQY
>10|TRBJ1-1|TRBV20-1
SAREFSAEAF
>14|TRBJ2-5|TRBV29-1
SVEDLQQGPQHEQY
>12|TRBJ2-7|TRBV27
ASSLAAFSYEQY
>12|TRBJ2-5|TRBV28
ASCSARVLETQY
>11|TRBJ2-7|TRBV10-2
ASSDLSSYEQY
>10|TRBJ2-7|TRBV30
AWSPQQVEQY
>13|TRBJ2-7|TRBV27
ASSLSRQGANEQY
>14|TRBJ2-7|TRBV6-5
ASSYSEARGLYEQY
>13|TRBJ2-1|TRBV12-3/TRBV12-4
ASSRLAETDNEQF
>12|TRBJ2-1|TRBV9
ASMGGGTYNEQF
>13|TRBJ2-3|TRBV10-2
ASSEQGAQTDTQY
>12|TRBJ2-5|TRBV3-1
ASSLPWRRETQY
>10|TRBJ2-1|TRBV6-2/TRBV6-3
ASSSSPIEQF
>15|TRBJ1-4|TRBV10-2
ASSESNRGATNEKLF
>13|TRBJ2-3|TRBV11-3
ASSLVGGEADTQY
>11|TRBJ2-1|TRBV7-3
ASSSSFYNEQF
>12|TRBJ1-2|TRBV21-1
ASSKMHRGYGYT